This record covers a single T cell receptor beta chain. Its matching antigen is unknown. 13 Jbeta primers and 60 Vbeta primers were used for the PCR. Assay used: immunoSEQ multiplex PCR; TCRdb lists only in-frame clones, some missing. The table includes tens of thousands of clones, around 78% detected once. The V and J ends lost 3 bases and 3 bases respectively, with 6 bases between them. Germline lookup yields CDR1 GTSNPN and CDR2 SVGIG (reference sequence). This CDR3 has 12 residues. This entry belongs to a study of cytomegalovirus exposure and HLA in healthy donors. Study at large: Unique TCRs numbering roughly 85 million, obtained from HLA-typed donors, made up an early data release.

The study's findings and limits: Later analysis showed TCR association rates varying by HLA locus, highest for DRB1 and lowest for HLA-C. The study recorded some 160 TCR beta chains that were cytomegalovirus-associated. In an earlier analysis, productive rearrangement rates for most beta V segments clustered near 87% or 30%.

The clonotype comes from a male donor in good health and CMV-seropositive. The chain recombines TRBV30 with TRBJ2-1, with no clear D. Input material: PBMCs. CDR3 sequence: CAWSYDYNEQFF. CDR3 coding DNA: TGTGCCTGGAGCTATGACTACAATGAGCAGTTCTTC.